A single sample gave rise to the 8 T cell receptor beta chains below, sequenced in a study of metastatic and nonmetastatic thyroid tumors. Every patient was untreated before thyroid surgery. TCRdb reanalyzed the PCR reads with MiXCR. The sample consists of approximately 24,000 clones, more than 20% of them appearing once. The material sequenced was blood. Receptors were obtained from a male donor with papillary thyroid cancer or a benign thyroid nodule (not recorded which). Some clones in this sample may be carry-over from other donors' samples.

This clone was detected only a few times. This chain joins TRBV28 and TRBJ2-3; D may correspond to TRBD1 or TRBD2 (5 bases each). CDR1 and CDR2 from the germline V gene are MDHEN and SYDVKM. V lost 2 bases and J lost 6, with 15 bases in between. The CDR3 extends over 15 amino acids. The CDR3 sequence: CASSLVGALEDTQYF. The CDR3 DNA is TGTGCCAGCAGTTTAGTCGGGGCCCTAGAGGATACGCAGTATTTT.

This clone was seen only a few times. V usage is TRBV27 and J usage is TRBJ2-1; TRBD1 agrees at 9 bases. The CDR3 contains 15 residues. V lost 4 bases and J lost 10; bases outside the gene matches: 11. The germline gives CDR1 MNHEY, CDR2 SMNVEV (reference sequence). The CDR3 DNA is TGTGCCAGCAGTTCCTCCACCGGGACAGGGCTAGAGCAGTTCTTC. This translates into CASSSSTGTGLEQFF.

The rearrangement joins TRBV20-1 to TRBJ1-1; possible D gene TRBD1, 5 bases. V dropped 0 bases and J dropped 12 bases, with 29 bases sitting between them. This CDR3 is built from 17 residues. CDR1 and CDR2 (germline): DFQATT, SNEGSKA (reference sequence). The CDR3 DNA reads TGCAGTGCTAGAGATCTGGGTGGGGCCGGGTTCAACACTGATTCTTTCTTT. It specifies CSARDLGGAGFNTDSFF.

This CDR3 is CASTSGEWSTDTQYF. In DNA, the CDR3 is TGTGCCAGCACCTCTGGGGAGTGGAGCACAGATACGCAGTATTTT. The V call is TRBV5-8, the J call TRBJ2-3, with D perhaps TRBD2 (5 bases). CDR1 SGHTS and CDR2 YDEGEE come from the germline V gene. This CDR3 is built from 15 residues. V shed 6 bases and J shed 0 bases, with 14 bases lying between them.

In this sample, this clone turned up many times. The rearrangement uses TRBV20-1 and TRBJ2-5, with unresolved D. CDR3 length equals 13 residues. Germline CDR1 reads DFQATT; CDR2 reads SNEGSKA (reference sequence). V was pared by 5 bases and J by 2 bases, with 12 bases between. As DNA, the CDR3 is TGCAGTGCTGGAGCGCTGGCACAAGAGACCCAGTACTTC. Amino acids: CSAGALAQETQYF.

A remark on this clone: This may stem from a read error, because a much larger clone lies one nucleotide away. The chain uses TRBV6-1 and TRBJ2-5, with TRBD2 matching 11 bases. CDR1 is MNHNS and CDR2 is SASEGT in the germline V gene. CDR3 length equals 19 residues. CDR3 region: CASRLPGLAVPPGGETKYF. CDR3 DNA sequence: TGTGCCAGCAGGCTACCGGGACTAGCGGTACCCCCAGGGGGAGAGACCAAGTACTTC.

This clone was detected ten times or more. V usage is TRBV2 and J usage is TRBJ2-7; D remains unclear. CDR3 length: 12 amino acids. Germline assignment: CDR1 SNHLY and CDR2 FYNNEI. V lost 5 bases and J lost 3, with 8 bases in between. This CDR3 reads CASSLLNYEQYF. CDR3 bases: TGTGCCAGCAGTCTCCTTAACTACGAGCAGTACTTC.

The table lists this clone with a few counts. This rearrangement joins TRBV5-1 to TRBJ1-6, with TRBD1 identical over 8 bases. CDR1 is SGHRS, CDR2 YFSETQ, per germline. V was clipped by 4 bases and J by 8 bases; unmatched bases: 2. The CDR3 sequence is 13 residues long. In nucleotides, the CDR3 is TGCGCCAGCAGCCCGGGACAGGATTCACCCCTCCACTTT. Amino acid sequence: CASSPGQDSPLHF.